These T cell receptor beta chains were read from a single sample in a study of T cell repertoires in cytomegalovirus infection. These receptors' targets are unknown. TCRdb analysed the reads with MiXCR anew, one entry per CDR3 protein. The repertoire holds about 920,000 distinct CDR3 sequences, with less than 35% as singletons. The material sequenced was cultured CD8+ T cells from PBMCs, taken from culture after CMV antigen stimulation. Source of these receptors: a human donor in good health (CMV status not recorded). Some clones in this sample may be carry-over from other donors' samples. CDR3s include the opening cysteine and the closing phenylalanine or tryptophan. The D gene is left open where the match is weak. Clone size is not always given. Where it is, it says once, few, many or a class for expanded clones.

J gene | V gene | clone size | D gene | CDR3 protein | CDR3 DNA
TRBJ1-2 | TRBV6-1 | few | NA | CASRAQVANYGYTF | TGTGCCAGCAGGGCACAGGTAGCTAACTATGGCTACACCTTC
TRBJ1-5 | TRBV12-3/TRBV12-4 | many | NA | CASSSGRVQPQHF | TGTGCCAGCAGTTCGGGTAGGGTTCAGCCCCAGCATTTT
TRBJ1-1 | TRBV20-1 | NA | NA | CSAKPTTFTDPYWESTEAFF | TGCAGTGCTAAGCCCACGACTTTCACTGACCCCTACTGGGAGAGCACTGAAGCTTTCTTT
TRBJ2-1 | TRBV7-6 | once | NA | CASSLVERTNEQFF | TGTGCCAGCAGCTTAGTTGAAAGGACCAATGAGCAGTTCTTC
TRBJ1-1 | TRBV19 | few | NA | CASTHIPGNTEAFF | TGTGCCAGTACCCACATACCAGGGAACACTGAAGCTTTCTTT
TRBJ2-7 | TRBV5-5 | NA | TRBD2 | CASSLEGGAVYEQYF | TGTGCCAGCAGCTTGGAGGGAGGGGCCGTCTACGAGCAGTACTTC
TRBJ2-4 | TRBV6-6 | few | TRBD2 | CASSYSAPSGTTRDIQYF | TGTGCCAGCAGTTACTCGGCCCCGAGCGGGACGACAAGGGACATTCAGTACTTC
TRBJ1-5 | TRBV4-1 | many | TRBD1 | CASSQGDRGDQPQHF | TGTGCCAGCAGCCAAGGGGACAGGGGTGATCAGCCCCAGCATTTT
TRBJ2-7 | TRBV27 | few | NA | CASSTGSGIKNYEQYF | TGTGCCAGCAGTACGGGGTCAGGGATTAAGAACTACGAGCAGTACTTC
TRBJ1-1 | TRBV18 | few | NA | CASSPVEGTEAFF | TGTGCCAGCTCACCGGTTGAGGGCACTGAAGCTTTCTTT
TRBJ2-5 | TRBV7-9 | many | TRBD1 | CASSLKQGLAEETQYF | TGTGCCAGCAGCCTGAAACAGGGGCTCGCTGAAGAGACCCAGTACTTC
TRBJ2-5 | TRBV12-3/TRBV12-4 | NA | NA | CASSLARQEITDF | TGTGCCAGCAGTTTAGCGCGCCAGGAGATTACGGACTTC
TRBJ1-1 | TRBV19 | few | NA | CASRRSSGAAEAFF | TGTGCCAGTAGGAGATCATCGGGTGCAGCTGAAGCTTTCTTT
TRBJ2-7 | TRBV12-5 | NA | NA | CASGLGEQYF | TGTGCTTCGGGCCTGGGGGAGCAGTACTTC
TRBJ1-2 | TRBV7-9 | NA | NA | CASSEGTYGYTF | TGTGCCAGCAGCGAGGGAACCTATGGCTACACCTTC
TRBJ2-3 | TRBV7-6 | many | NA | CASSLAPDGVDTQYF | TGTGCCAGCAGCTTAGCCCCTGATGGGGTCGATACGCAGTATTTT
TRBJ1-1 | TRBV19 | NA | TRBD1 | CASSTLRGRDEAFF | TGTGCCAGTAGTACCCTCAGGGGGCGAGATGAAGCTTTCTTT
TRBJ1-6 | TRBV6-6 | few | NA | CASSFSADNSPLHF | TGTGCCAGCAGTTTCTCAGCAGATAATTCACCCCTCCACTTT
TRBJ1-1 | TRBV27 | NA | NA | CASSKMGYKRVDTEAFF | TGTGCCAGCAGTAAAATGGGATACAAGCGTGTAGACACTGAAGCTTTCTTT
TRBJ2-5 | TRBV7-4 | NA | NA | CASSDTGPQETQYF | TGTGCCAGCAGCGATACGGGGCCCCAAGAGACCCAGTACTTC
TRBJ2-1 | TRBV7-6 | many | NA | CASSLYRDVDNEQFF | TGTGCCAGCAGCTTATATAGGGATGTAGACAATGAGCAGTTCTTC
TRBJ2-2 | TRBV6-8 | NA | NA | CASLDAVTGELFF | TGTGCCAGCCTCGATGCCGTCACCGGGGAGCTGTTTTTT
TRBJ1-1 | TRBV27 | many | NA | CASSFHNGGQGSLVNTEAFF | TGTGCCAGCAGTTTCCACAATGGGGGGCAGGGTTCATTGGTCAACACTGAAGCTTTCTTT
TRBJ1-5 | TRBV15 | NA | NA | CATSRDRTGYQPQHF | TGTGCCACCAGCAGAGATCGAACAGGCTATCAGCCCCAGCATTTT
TRBJ1-1 | TRBV19 | NA | NA | CASRWGGTNTEAFF | TGTGCCAGTAGATGGGGGGGAACGAACACTGAAGCTTTCTTT
TRBJ2-2 | TRBV7-9 | NA | NA | CASNKEGGELFF | TGTGCCAGCAACAAGGAGGGCGGGGAGCTGTTTTTT
TRBJ2-5 | TRBV25-1 | few | TRBD2 | CASSGSGGASETQYF | TGTGCCAGCAGTGGTAGCGGGGGGGCATCAGAGACCCAGTACTTC
TRBJ2-2 | TRBV6-2/TRBV6-3 | few | NA | CASSYSPTRGGELFF | TGTGCCAGCAGTTACTCGCCGACGAGAGGGGGGGAGCTGTTTTTT
TRBJ2-7 | TRBV18 | NA | NA | CASSPGHRATYEQYF | TGTGCCAGCTCCCCGGGACATCGGGCAACCTACGAGCAGTACTTC
TRBJ1-1 | TRBV4-1 | many | TRBD1 | CASSQGQGGTEAFF | TGCGCCAGCAGCCAAGGACAGGGGGGCACTGAAGCTTTCTTT
TRBJ2-7 | TRBV19 | NA | NA | CASSIWRGEQYF | TGTGCCAGTAGTATCTGGAGGGGCGAGCAGTACTTC
TRBJ2-3 | TRBV12-3/TRBV12-4 | NA | NA | CASSPGTSWDTQYF | TGTGCCAGCAGTCCTGGGACCTCCTGGGATACGCAGTATTTT
TRBJ1-1 | TRBV12-3/TRBV12-4 | NA | NA | CASSSGTTSSTEAFF | TGTGCCAGCAGTTCGGGGACAACAAGCAGCACTGAAGCTTTCTTT
TRBJ1-3 | TRBV10-3 | few | NA | CAISESGVVTDDSGNTIYF | TGTGCCATCAGTGAGTCTGGGGTCGTGACCGATGACTCTGGAAACACCATATATTTT
TRBJ1-2 | TRBV29-1 | NA | TRBD1 | CSVEGRGGTGGDFDGYTF | TGCAGCGTTGAAGGACGAGGAGGGACAGGGGGCGATTTCGATGGCTACACCTTC
TRBJ1-1 | TRBV7-9 | many | NA | CASSSTELPDTEAFF | TGTGCCAGCAGCTCCACGGAACTTCCGGACACTGAAGCTTTCTTT
TRBJ1-2 | TRBV6-2/TRBV6-3 | NA | NA | CASTIQKNINYGYTF | TGTGCCAGCACTATTCAAAAAAATATAAACTATGGCTACACCTTC
TRBJ2-5 | TRBV27 | NA | TRBD1 | CASRGTGAKETQYF | TGTGCCAGCAGGGGGACAGGGGCGAAGGAGACCCAGTACTTC
TRBJ2-3 | TRBV12-3/TRBV12-4 | many | NA | CASSLSPDTQYF | TGTGCCAGCAGTTTATCCCCTGATACGCAGTATTTT
TRBJ1-5 | TRBV6-1 | few | NA | CASSETIGAGGPQHF | TGTGCCAGCAGTGAAACTATAGGGGCCGGAGGGCCCCAGCATTTT
TRBJ1-1 | TRBV9 | few | NA | CASSDDNLNTEAFF | TGTGCCAGCAGCGACGATAACCTGAACACTGAAGCTTTCTTT
TRBJ1-1 | TRBV6-1 | NA | NA | CASSETGLAFF | TGTGCCAGCAGTGAAACAGGGTTGGCTTTCTTT
TRBJ1-5 | TRBV15 | few | NA | CATSTRSGSNQPQHF | TGTGCCACCAGCACCCGGTCGGGAAGCAATCAGCCCCAGCATTTT
TRBJ2-1 | TRBV19 | few | NA | CASSPSSNSYNEQFF | TGTGCCAGTAGTCCCTCTAGCAACTCCTACAATGAGCAGTTCTTC
TRBJ2-3 | TRBV7-9 | NA | TRBD1 | CASSLSRDRSTDTQYF | TGTGCCAGCAGCTTAAGTCGGGACAGGAGCACAGATACGCAGTATTTT
TRBJ2-1 | TRBV27 | NA | TRBD2 | CASKVERGGIDEQFF | TGTGCCAGCAAGGTGGAGCGGGGGGGAATAGATGAGCAGTTCTTC
TRBJ2-4 | TRBV7-8 | few | NA | CASSLGAAKNIQYF | TGTGCCAGCAGCTTAGGCGCAGCCAAAAACATTCAGTACTTC
TRBJ2-1 | TRBV24-1 | few | NA | CATEAGNEQFF | TGTGCCACCGAGGCAGGAAATGAGCAGTTCTTC
TRBJ2-5 | TRBV7-2 | many | TRBD1 | CASSLQDGQGQETQYF | TGTGCCAGCAGCTTACAGGATGGACAGGGCCAAGAGACCCAGTACTTC
TRBJ2-1 | TRBV11-2 | NA | TRBD1 | CASSPDRDKQFF | TGTGCCAGCAGTCCTGACAGGGATAAGCAGTTCTTC
TRBJ1-6 | TRBV10-3 | NA | NA | CAISESTEWEHSPLHF | TGTGCCATCAGTGAGTCGACGGAGTGGGAGCACTCACCCCTCCACTTT
TRBJ2-1 | TRBV2 | NA | NA | CASKDGGSNEQFF | TGTGCCAGCAAAGATGGGGGGAGCAATGAGCAGTTCTTC
TRBJ2-4 | TRBV19 | few | NA | CASIEADIQYF | TGTGCCAGTATTGAGGCGGACATTCAGTACTTC
TRBJ2-5 | TRBV20-1 | NA | NA | CSASKGRGETQYF | TGCAGTGCTAGTAAGGGTCGGGGAGAGACCCAGTACTTC
TRBJ2-3 | TRBV20-1 | NA | TRBD2 | CSARGEGLAGGPRPDTQYF | TGCAGTGCTAGAGGGGAGGGGCTAGCGGGGGGTCCCCGACCAGATACGCAGTATTTT
TRBJ2-1 | TRBV6-1 | few | NA | CASREHEGGLNNEQFF | TGTGCCAGCAGAGAACACGAGGGGGGGCTAAACAATGAGCAGTTCTTC
TRBJ2-7 | TRBV27 | few | TRBD1 | CASSLTWDRYEQYF | TGTGCCAGCAGTTTAACATGGGACAGGTACGAGCAGTACTTC
TRBJ2-6 | TRBV27 | NA | NA | CASRRVTGANVLTF | TGTGCCAGCAGGAGGGTGACTGGGGCCAACGTCCTGACTTTC